The 11 T cell receptor beta chains reported below all come from one sample, sequenced in a study of beta chain features in type 1 diabetes. What was sequenced were expressed TCRB transcripts, since all of the isolated RNA had been reverse transcribed. Repertoires were generated with immunoSEQ multiplex PCR, while TCRdb's copy carries only in-frame clones and drops some. The table lists 450,000 to 550,000 clones, approximately 30% of them singletons, with about 0.06% in the top ten. Material: naive CD4+ T cells from blood. The receptors come from a man between 18 and 29 years old in good health.

V gene TRBV7-9 combines with J gene TRBJ2-7; 9 bases fit TRBD2. This CDR3 contains 16 residues. V shed 4 bases, J shed 4 bases, and the junction held 11 bases outside the gene matches. From germline, CDR1 is SEHNR and CDR2 FQNEAQ (reference sequence). The CDR3 DNA sequence: TGTGCCAGCAGCTCCTCCTCGACTAGCGGAATTTACGAGCAGTACTTC. It encodes CASSSSSTSGIYEQYF.

The chain has TRBV14 and TRBJ2-1; D is unresolved. Trimming stripped 4 bases from V and 3 bases from J, with 10 bases between. CDR1 is SGHDN and CDR2 is FVKESK in the germline V gene. The CDR3 is 14 residues long. Written as DNA, the CDR3 is TGTGCCAGCAGCCCCTTTGGCGGCTACAATGAGCAGTTCTTC. It codes for CASSPFGGYNEQFF.

This clone came up a few times. J is TRBJ1-4 and V is TRBV10-3; 7 bases map to TRBD1. With 0 bases clipped from V and 4 bases from J, the junction kept 5 bases outside the gene matches. From germline, CDR1 is ENHRY and CDR2 SYGVKD. The CDR3 runs 16 residues. The CDR3 DNA reads as TGTGCCATCAGTGAGTCGGGACAGCTTTATAATGAAAAACTGTTTTTT. It yields the protein CAISESGQLYNEKLFF.

The CDR3 sequence is CSVVTSGGYYEQYF. The CDR3 nucleotides read TGCAGCGTGGTAACTAGCGGGGGGTACTACGAGCAGTACTTC. The chain combines TRBV29-1 with TRBJ2-7, with 12 bases fitting TRBD2. V gave up 6 bases and J gave up 3 bases; unmatched junction bases: 6. Germline V gene data show CDR1 as SQVTM and CDR2 as ANQGSEA. The CDR3 extends over 14 amino acids.

The count of this clone is one. The chain uses TRBV7-9 and TRBJ2-3; TRBD1 aligns across 8 bases. Germline V lookup: CDR1 SEHNR, CDR2 FQNEAQ (reference sequence). The CDR3 has 15 residues. Trimming took 5 bases from V and 5 from J; bases not matched to a gene: 9. CDR3: CASSGWVRGRDTQYF. The DNA of the CDR3 is TGTGCCAGCAGCGGATGGGTCAGGGGGCGAGATACGCAGTATTTT.

This clone appeared a few times. The V gene is TRBV29-1, the J gene TRBJ2-7, with D possibly matching TRBD2 (5 bases). This CDR3 comprises 15 residues. Trimming removed 2 bases from V and 0 bases from J, with 14 bases in between. The germline gives CDR1 SQVTM, CDR2 ANQGSEA. The DNA for the CDR3 is TGCAGCGTTGAACGTTACGGGGTTAGCTCCTACGAGCAGTACTTC. This sequence encodes CSVERYGVSSYEQYF.

This clone was detected once. J is TRBJ2-2 and V is TRBV5-1; D not resolved. Germline lookup yields CDR1 SGHRS and CDR2 YFSETQ. The CDR3 runs to 14 residues. The germline V and J ends were trimmed by 8 bases and 2 bases, with 13 bases remaining between them. The CDR3 region is CARESALNTGELFF. The DNA of the CDR3 is TGCGCCAGAGAGTCGGCGTTAAACACCGGGGAGCTGTTTTTT.

The gene calls are TRBV29-1 and TRBJ2-5; 12 nucleotides match TRBD1. The CDR3 spans 15 residues. The germline gives CDR1 SQVTM, CDR2 ANQGSEA. The junction had 9 bases not matched to a gene; V was cut back by 3 bases and J by 7 bases. The CDR3 region is CSVERGTGGAGTQYF. In DNA, the CDR3 is TGCAGCGTTGAGCGAGGGACAGGGGGCGCGGGGACCCAGTACTTC.

This sequence joins TRBV30 and TRBJ2-7, with D perhaps matching TRBD2 (6 bases). Trimming took off 4 bases at V and 0 bases at J, with 13 bases between the two ends. The CDR3 length is 14 residues. Germline V CDR1 and CDR2: GTSNPN, SVGIG (reference sequence). CDR3 sequence (DNA): TGTGCCTGGATACCGGGAGACAACTCCTACGAGCAGTACTTC. Translation: CAWIPGDNSYEQYF.

This clone was seen a single time. CDR3 sequence (DNA): TGCGCCAGCAGCTTGGGACCCGGAGGGGCCGAGCAGTACTTC. Translated, it gives CASSLGPGGAEQYF. This chain links TRBV5-1 with TRBJ2-7; D is possibly TRBD2 (6 bases). V lost 0 bases, J lost 6 bases, and 13 bases lay in between. The CDR3 is 14 residues long. Germline V CDR1 and CDR2: SGHRS, YFSETQ.

The chain employs TRBV28 and TRBJ2-3; D not certain. The CDR3 consists of 12 residues. Trimming pared 6 bases from V and 2 bases from J, leaving 6 bases between. The V gene's germline CDR1 is MDHEN and CDR2 SYDVKM. This chain's CDR3 is CASSLTTDTQYF. The CDR3 bases are TGTGCCAGCAGCCTAACCACAGATACGCAGTATTTT. Full variable domain (missing parts from reference TRBV28 and TRBJ2-3): DVKVTQSSRYLVKRTGEKVFLECVQDMDHENMFWYRQDPGLGLRLIYFSYDVKMKEKGDIPEGYSVSREKKERFSLILESASTNQTSMYLCASSLTTDTQYFGPGTRLTVL.